One TCR beta chain is described in this entry. Its antigen remains unidentified. Vbeta (60) and Jbeta (13) primers were used in the PCR. Only in-frame clones appear in the TCRdb table, and some are missing; sequencing was by immunoSEQ multiplex PCR. The sample consists of 50,000 to 80,000 clones, under 85% of them appearing once. The data derive from a study of cytomegalovirus exposure and HLA in healthy donors. Study-wide background: T cells numbering approximately 170 million yielded 100 million to 120 million unique TCR beta sequences in an earlier analysis.

Study results and caveats: Later analysis suggested most CMV-associated TCR beta chains were HLA-restricted. With later analysis, a missense DCLRE1C variant became linked to TCR beta V- and J-gene trimming.

Germline values: CDR1 LNHDA, CDR2 SQIVND (reference sequence). The CDR3 is 15 residues long. The trim removed 3 bases at V and 4 bases at J, leaving 4 bases unmatched. V is TRBV19 and J is TRBJ2-1; 9 nucleotides align to TRBD2. The receptor comes from a male donor in good health and CMV-seropositive. The sample comprised PBMCs. CDR3 residues: CASSMGSGGYNEQFF. In nucleotides, the CDR3 is TGTGCCAGTAGTATGGGAAGCGGGGGGTACAATGAGCAGTTCTTC.